What follows are 21 T cell receptor beta chains derived from one specimen sequenced in a study of blood T cell repertoires in COVID-19. Clones were read by immunoSEQ multiplex PCR, and TCRdb kept only the in-frame ones, dropping some. The profile covers about 280,000 clones, with approximately 91% appearing a single time and about 1% taken by the ten largest. Specimen: PBMCs or T cells enriched from blood (not recorded which). These receptors all come from a woman in her 30s who had recovered from COVID-19.

This chain joins TRBV2 and TRBJ1-4; TRBD1 matches at 10 bases. There are 14 residues in the CDR3. Per germline, CDR1 SNHLY and CDR2 FYNNEI. The V gene end was trimmed by 5 bases and the J gene end by 10 bases; junction bases not matched to a gene: 7. The CDR3 DNA reads TGTGCCAGCAGTTCCGGGACAGGGGATGGAAAACTGTTTTTT. Protein sequence: CASSSGTGDGKLFF.

The chain carries TRBV7-3 and TRBJ1-4; TRBD1 might be the D (5 bases). Trimming left V 2 bases short and J 5 bases short, with 12 bases between. CDR1 and CDR2 (germline): SGHTA, FQGTGA. This CDR3 comprises 15 residues. The chain's CDR3 is CASSLSGGENEKLFF. Here the CDR3 DNA reads TGTGCCAGCAGCTTATCGGGAGGGGAAAATGAAAAACTGTTTTTT.

The chain carries TRBV4-3 and TRBJ1-1, with TRBD1 as a possible D gene (6 bases). The V gene lost 3 bases and the J gene lost 8 bases, with 13 bases spanning the gap. Germline CDR1 LGHNA, CDR2 YSLEER. CDR3 size: 13 residues. The CDR3 here is CASSHDRITEAFF. The CDR3 DNA reads as TGCGCCAGCAGCCATGACAGGATTACAGAAGCTTTCTTT.

This clone has more than one count but fewer than ten. The chain employs TRBV9 and TRBJ2-1; TRBD2 is a possible D gene (5 bases). The CDR3 has 15 amino acids. The ends were cut back, 4 bases at V and 0 bases at J, with 11 bases in the middle. Per germline, CDR1 SGDLS and CDR2 YYNGEE. For the CDR3, the DNA is TGTGCCAGCAGCCCTAGCTCTAGCTCCTACAATGAGCAGTTCTTC. Its translation: CASSPSSSSYNEQFF.

This clone was recorded a few times. The genes are TRBV29-1 and TRBJ1-1, with D unclear. V was trimmed by 6 bases and J by 5 bases, leaving 19 bases between them. Germline values: CDR1 SQVTM, CDR2 ANQGSEA. The CDR3 contains 14 residues. The CDR3 nucleotides are TGCAGCGTGCGTCTCAAACTCGGGGATACTGAAGCTTTCTTT. Its protein is CSVRLKLGDTEAFF.

The rearrangement uses TRBV7-6 and TRBJ2-1; TRBD2 matches at 10 bases. From germline, CDR1 is SGHVS and CDR2 FNYEAQ. There are 17 residues in the CDR3. The V and J ends lost 2 bases and 5 bases, in that order; junction bases with no gene match: 9. The CDR3 DNA reads TGTGCCAGCAGCTTAAGCAGCGGGAGGGTCAGCCACAATGAGCAGTTCTTC. It is translated as CASSLSSGRVSHNEQFF.

The rearrangement links TRBV27 to TRBJ1-2; 9 bases map to TRBD1. CDR3 length: 11 amino acids. The V gene's germline CDR1 is MNHEY and CDR2 SMNVEV (reference sequence). For the CDR3, the DNA is TGTGTCACAGGGGGCGCTAATGGCTACACCTTC. Translating gives CVTGGANGYTF.

The genes are TRBV5-4 and TRBJ1-4, with D maybe TRBD1 (6 bases). Between the trimmed V and J ends, which lost 4 bases and 8 bases, there was a span of 15 bases. Germline CDR1 reads SGHNT; CDR2 reads YYREEE (reference sequence). The CDR3 is 14 amino acids. DNA for the CDR3: TGTGCCAGCAGCAACATGGACAGAGGAGAAAAACTGTTTTTT. It is translated as CASSNMDRGEKLFF.

The gene calls are TRBV7-6 and TRBJ1-1; TRBD1 might be the D (5 bases). The CDR3 consists of 11 residues. Trimming stripped 8 bases from V and 5 bases from J, with 9 bases between. From germline, CDR1 is SGHVS and CDR2 FNYEAQ. CDR3 sequence (DNA): TGTGCCAGCGCGTCAGGGACTGAAGCTTTCTTT. Residues: CASASGTEAFF.

J is TRBJ2-1 and V is TRBV27, with TRBD2 as a possible D gene (5 bases). The CDR3 runs to 16 residues. V was pared by 0 bases and J by 4 bases, with 13 bases between. From germline, CDR1 is MNHEY and CDR2 SMNVEV (reference sequence). The CDR3 DNA is TGTGCCAGCAGTTTATCGATACTAGTTCGGTACAATGAGCAGTTCTTC. Residues: CASSLSILVRYNEQFF.

A word on this clone: Germline is not matched at one junction end, which may reflect a read error. The gene calls are TRBV7-7 and TRBJ2-1; 10 bases align to TRBD2. CDR3 length: 18 amino acids. Germline V gene lookup returns CDR1 SSHAT and CDR2 FNYEAQ (reference sequence). CDR3 in amino acids: CASSLALYGSGGRNEQFF. The CDR3 DNA reads as TGTGCTAGCAGCTTAGCCCTTTATGGTAGCGGGGGGAGGAATGAGCAGTTCTTC.

The V call is TRBV7-9, the J call TRBJ1-1; D not resolved. Germline-derived CDR1 and CDR2 are SEHNR and FQNEAQ (reference sequence). V shed 5 bases and J shed 5 bases, with 12 bases lying between them. The length of the CDR3 is 13 residues. The CDR3, as DNA: TGTGCCAGCAGCCGGGTCGACGATACTGAAGCTTTCTTT. Translated: CASSRVDDTEAFF.

The V and J genes are TRBV5-1 and TRBJ2-5, with a tentative D call TRBD1 (5 bases). Trimming took off 4 bases at V and 2 bases at J, with 15 bases between the two ends. From germline, CDR1 is SGHRS and CDR2 YFSETQ. This CDR3 is built from 15 residues. The CDR3 sequence is CASSQGPGKQETQYF. The CDR3 coding sequence is TGCGCCAGCAGCCAGGGTCCAGGGAAACAAGAGACCCAGTACTTC.

This clone was observed a few times. The genes are TRBV5-4 and TRBJ2-7; weak D call: TRBD2 (6 bases). V lost 0 bases and J 1 base, leaving 20 bases between the germline ends. Germline CDR1 reads SGHNT; CDR2 reads YYREEE (reference sequence). The CDR3 runs to 18 residues. The DNA of the CDR3 is TGTGCCAGCAGCTTGGCCGGCCAGACTAGTCCCCGATCCTACGAGCAGTACTTC. It is translated as CASSLAGQTSPRSYEQYF.

The chain has TRBV27 and TRBJ1-1; the D gene is possibly TRBD1 (5 bases). Germline values: CDR1 MNHEY, CDR2 SMNVEV (reference sequence). This CDR3 is 17 amino acids long. The V gene lost 6 bases and the J gene lost 5 bases, with 25 bases spanning the gap. This CDR3 reads CASSKALHMGLGTEAFF. The CDR3 DNA follows: TGTGCCAGCAGCAAGGCGCTTCACATGGGGCTCGGTACTGAAGCTTTCTTT.

The chain recombines TRBV11-2 with TRBJ1-1; 8 bases map to TRBD1. The CDR3 extends over 14 amino acids. Germline V CDR1 and CDR2: SGHAT, FQNNGV. The junction had 2 bases not matched to a gene; V was cut back by 3 bases and J by 2 bases. CDR3 amino acids: CASSLTGVNTEAFF. Written as DNA, the CDR3 is TGTGCCAGCAGCTTGACAGGGGTTAACACTGAAGCTTTCTTT. Looking up the rest from reference TRBV11-2 and TRBJ1-1 gives the full variable domain: EAGVAQSPRYKIIEKRQSVAFWCNPISGHATLYWYQQILGQGPKLLIQFQNNGVVDDSQLPKDRFSAERLKGVDSTLKIQPAKLEDSAVYLCASSLTGVNTEAFFGQGTRLTVV.

This clone was observed once. The chain uses TRBV28 and TRBJ1-2; D may be TRBD1 (6 bases). Per the germline V gene, CDR1 is MDHEN and CDR2 is SYDVKM. The V end lost 7 bases, the J end lost 2 bases, and 14 bases lay between the germline ends. The CDR3 sequence is 14 residues long. In DNA, the CDR3 is TGTGCCAGCATCGAACGGGGGGCCAACTATGGCTACACCTTC. Its protein is CASIERGANYGYTF.

V is TRBV3-1 (or the pseudogene TRBV3-2) and J is TRBJ2-6; tentative D call: TRBD2 (5 bases). The CDR3 runs to 17 residues. Germline V gene lookup returns CDR1 LGHDT and CDR2 YNNKEL (reference sequence). The V end lost 4 bases, the J end lost 4 bases, and 17 bases lay between the germline ends. The CDR3: CASSPGENLTGANVLTF. The CDR3 DNA is TGTGCCAGCAGCCCCGGGGAGAACCTAACAGGGGCCAACGTCCTGACTTTC.

This chain uses TRBV10-3 with TRBJ2-7; 11 bases line up with TRBD2. Germline values: CDR1 ENHRY, CDR2 SYGVKD. The CDR3 sequence is 13 residues long. V lost 11 bases to trimming and J lost 5 bases; unmatched junction nucleotides: 8. The CDR3 loop is CAVLAGGSHEQYF. CDR3 coding DNA: TGTGCCGTCTTAGCGGGAGGGTCCCACGAGCAGTACTTC.

The J gene is TRBJ2-3, the V gene TRBV5-4; 7 positions agree with TRBD2. Germline assignment: CDR1 SGHNT and CDR2 YYREEE (reference sequence). The CDR3 length is 15 residues. V dropped 2 bases and J dropped 0; count of bases not matched to a gene: 3. This CDR3 reads CASSFREGSTDTQYF. The CDR3 DNA follows: TGTGCCAGCAGCTTCAGGGAGGGTAGCACAGATACGCAGTATTTT. The whole variable domain, filled in from reference TRBV5-4 and TRBJ2-3, reads ETGVTQSPTHLIKTRGQQVTLRCSSQSGHNTVSWYQQALGQGPQFIFQYYREEENGRGNFPPRFSGLQFPNYSSELNVNALELDDSALYLCASSFREGSTDTQYFGPGTRLTVL.

The chain uses TRBV5-1 and TRBJ2-7, with D possibly matching TRBD1 (6 bases). This CDR3 has 17 residues. The germline gives CDR1 SGHRS, CDR2 YFSETQ. V lost 10 bases and J 2 bases, leaving 28 bases between the germline ends. The CDR3 here is CARKPGTNNYGTYEQYF. The CDR3 region has the DNA TGCGCCCGCAAACCCGGGACAAATAACTATGGCACCTACGAGCAGTACTTC. The variable domain in full, completed from reference TRBV5-1 and TRBJ2-7, reads KAGVTQTPRYLIKTRGQQVTLSCSPISGHRSVSWYQQTPGQGLQFLFEYFSETQRNKGNFPGRFSGRQFSNSRSEMNVSTLELGDSALYLCARKPGTNNYGTYEQYFGPGTRLTVT.